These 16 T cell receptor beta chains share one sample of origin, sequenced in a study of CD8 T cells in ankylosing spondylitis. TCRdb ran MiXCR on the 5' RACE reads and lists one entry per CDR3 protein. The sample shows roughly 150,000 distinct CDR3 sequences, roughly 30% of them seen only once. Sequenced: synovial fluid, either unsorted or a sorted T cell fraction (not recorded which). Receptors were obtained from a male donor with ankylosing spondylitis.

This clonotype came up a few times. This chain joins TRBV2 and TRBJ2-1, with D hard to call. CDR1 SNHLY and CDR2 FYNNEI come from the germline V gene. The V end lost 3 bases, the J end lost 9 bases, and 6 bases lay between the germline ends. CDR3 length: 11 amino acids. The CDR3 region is CASSEWGEQFF. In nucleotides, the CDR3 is TGTGCCAGCAGTGAGTGGGGTGAGCAGTTCTTC.

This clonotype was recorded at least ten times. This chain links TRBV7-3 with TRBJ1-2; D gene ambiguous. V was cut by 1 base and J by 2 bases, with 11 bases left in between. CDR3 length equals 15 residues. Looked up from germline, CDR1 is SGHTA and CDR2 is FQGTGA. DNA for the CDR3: TGTGCCAGCAGCTTAAGTTTGCCCGAAAACTATGGCTACACCTTC. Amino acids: CASSLSLPENYGYTF.

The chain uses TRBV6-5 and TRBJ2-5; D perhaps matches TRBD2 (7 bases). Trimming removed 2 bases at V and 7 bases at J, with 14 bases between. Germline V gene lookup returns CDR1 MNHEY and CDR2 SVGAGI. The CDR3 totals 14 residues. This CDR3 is CASSYQGREGTQYF. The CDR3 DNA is TGTGCCAGCAGTTACCAGGGGAGGGAGGGGACCCAGTACTTC.

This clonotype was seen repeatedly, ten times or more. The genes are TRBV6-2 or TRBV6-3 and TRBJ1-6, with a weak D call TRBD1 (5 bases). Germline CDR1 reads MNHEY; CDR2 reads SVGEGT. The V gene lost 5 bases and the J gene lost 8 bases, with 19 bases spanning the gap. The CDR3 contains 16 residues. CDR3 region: CASSLTAEKSYSPLHF. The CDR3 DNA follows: TGTGCCAGCAGTCTGACAGCAGAGAAAAGTTATTCACCCCTCCACTTT.

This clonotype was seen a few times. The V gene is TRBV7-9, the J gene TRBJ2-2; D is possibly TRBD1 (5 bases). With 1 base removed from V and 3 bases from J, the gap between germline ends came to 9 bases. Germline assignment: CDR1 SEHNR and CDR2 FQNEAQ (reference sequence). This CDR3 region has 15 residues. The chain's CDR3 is CASSLGPGYTGELFF. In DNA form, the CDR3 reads TGTGCCAGCAGCTTAGGTCCAGGGTACACCGGGGAGCTGTTTTTT. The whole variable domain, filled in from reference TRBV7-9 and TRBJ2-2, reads DTGVSQNPRHKITKRGQNVTFRCDPISEHNRLYWYRQTLGQGPEFLTYFQNEAQLEKSRLLSDRFSAERPKGSFSTLEIQRTEQGDSAMYLCASSLGPGYTGELFFGEGSRLTVL.

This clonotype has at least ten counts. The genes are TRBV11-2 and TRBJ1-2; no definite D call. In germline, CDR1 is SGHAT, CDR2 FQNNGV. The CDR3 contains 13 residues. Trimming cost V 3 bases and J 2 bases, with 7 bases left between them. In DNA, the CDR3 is TGTGCCAGCAGCTTTGACACCAACTATGGCTACACCTTC. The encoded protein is CASSFDTNYGYTF.

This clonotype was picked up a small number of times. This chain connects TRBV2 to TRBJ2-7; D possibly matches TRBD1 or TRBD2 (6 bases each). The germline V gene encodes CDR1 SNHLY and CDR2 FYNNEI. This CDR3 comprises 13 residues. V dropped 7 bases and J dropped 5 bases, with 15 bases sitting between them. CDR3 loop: CASKEGEVNEQYF. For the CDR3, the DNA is TGTGCCAGCAAAGAGGGGGAGGTAAACGAGCAGTACTTC.

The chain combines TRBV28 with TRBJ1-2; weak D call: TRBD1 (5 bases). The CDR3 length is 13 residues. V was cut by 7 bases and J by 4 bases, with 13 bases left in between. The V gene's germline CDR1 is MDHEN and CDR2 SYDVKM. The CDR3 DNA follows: TGTGCCAGCACCCGGGGCACCAGCTATGGCTACACCTTC. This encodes CASTRGTSYGYTF.

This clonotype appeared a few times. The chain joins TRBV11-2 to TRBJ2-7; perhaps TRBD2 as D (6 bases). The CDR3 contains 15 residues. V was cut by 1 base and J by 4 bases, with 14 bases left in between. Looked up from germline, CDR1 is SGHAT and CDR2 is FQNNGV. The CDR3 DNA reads TGTGCCAGCAGCTTAGGAACGGTCGGGGGTTACGAGCAGTACTTC. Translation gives CASSLGTVGGYEQYF.

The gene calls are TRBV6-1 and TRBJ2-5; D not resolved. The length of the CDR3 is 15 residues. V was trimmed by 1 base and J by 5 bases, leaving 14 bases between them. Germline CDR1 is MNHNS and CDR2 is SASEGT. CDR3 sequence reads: CASSEGGRIGETQYF. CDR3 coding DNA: TGTGCCAGCAGTGAAGGGGGTAGAATAGGCGAGACCCAGTACTTC.

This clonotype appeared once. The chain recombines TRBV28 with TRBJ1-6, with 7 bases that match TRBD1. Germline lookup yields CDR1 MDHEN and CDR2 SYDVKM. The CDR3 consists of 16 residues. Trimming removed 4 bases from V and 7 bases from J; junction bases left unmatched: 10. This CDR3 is CASSSPGQTKNSPLHF. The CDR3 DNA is TGTGCCAGCAGTTCCCCGGGACAGACTAAGAATTCACCCCTCCACTTT.

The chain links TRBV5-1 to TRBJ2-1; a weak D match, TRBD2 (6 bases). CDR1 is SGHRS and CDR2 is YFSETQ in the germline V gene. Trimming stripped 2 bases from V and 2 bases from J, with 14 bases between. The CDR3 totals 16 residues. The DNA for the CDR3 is TGCGCCAGCAGCTTCGAACTAGCCGGTCCCTACAATGAGCAGTTCTTC. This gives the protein CASSFELAGPYNEQFF. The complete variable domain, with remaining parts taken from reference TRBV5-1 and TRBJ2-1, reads KAGVTQTPRYLIKTRGQQVTLSCSPISGHRSVSWYQQTPGQGLQFLFEYFSETQRNKGNFPGRFSGRQFSNSRSEMNVSTLELGDSALYLCASSFELAGPYNEQFFGPGTRLTVL.

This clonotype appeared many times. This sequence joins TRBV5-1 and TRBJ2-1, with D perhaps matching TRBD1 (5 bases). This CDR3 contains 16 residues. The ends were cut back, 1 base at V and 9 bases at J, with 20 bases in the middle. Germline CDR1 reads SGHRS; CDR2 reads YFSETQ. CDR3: CASSLRVTDLGSEQFF. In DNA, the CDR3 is TGCGCCAGCAGCTTGAGAGTGACAGACCTAGGATCTGAGCAGTTCTTC.

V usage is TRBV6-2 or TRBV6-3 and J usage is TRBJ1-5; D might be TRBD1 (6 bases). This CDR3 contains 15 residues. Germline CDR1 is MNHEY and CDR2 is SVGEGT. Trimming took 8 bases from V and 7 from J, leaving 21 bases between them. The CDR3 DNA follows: TGTGCCAGCCGTTCCCAGGAGGGGGTCAGGCAGCCCCAGCATTTT. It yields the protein CASRSQEGVRQPQHF.

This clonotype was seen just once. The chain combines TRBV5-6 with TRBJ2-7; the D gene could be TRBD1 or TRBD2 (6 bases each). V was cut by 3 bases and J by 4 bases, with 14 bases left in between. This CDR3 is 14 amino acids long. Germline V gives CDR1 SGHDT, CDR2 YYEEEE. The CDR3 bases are TGTGCCAGCAGCTCCCGGGGGCCACCGTACGAGCAGTACTTC. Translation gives CASSSRGPPYEQYF.

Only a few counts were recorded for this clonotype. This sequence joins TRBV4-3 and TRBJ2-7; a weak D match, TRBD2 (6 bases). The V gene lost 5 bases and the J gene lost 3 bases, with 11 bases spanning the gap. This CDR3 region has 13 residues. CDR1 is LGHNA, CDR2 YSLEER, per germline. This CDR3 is CASSGGTNYEQYF. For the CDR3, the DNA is TGCGCCAGCAGCGGGGGGACCAACTACGAGCAGTACTTC.